This T cell receptor beta chain was profiled in a study of GPR56 and killer-like receptors on CD4 memory cells (dated by TCRdb to the late 2010s). For context, the study as a whole: The study proposed that progressive acquisition of KLRB1, KLRG1, GPR56 and then KLRF1 marks human CD4+ memory T-cell differentiation and cytokine production potential. The healthy blood donors were described in the study as age-matched to the liver disease patients, whose median age was roughly 70 years.

Its count unrecorded, this clonotype is large (0.1 to 1%) by frequency. Its specific antigen is unknown. Points the paper makes about the study in general: Clones dominating late populations 4 and 5 were also found in early populations 1 and 2, which the authors took as evidence for linear differentiation. Diversity and similarity analyses were restricted to the 100 most expanded clones per population rather than full repertoires. TCR repertoire overlap was especially strong between late populations 4 and 5, and population 3 also partly overlapped. Low clonal frequency was observed in the marker-negative population, and a progressive increase in clonal frequency, with a corresponding decrease in TCRbeta diversity, was observed along the proposed pathway.

Taken from cysteine to phenylalanine, the CDR3 has 14 residues. The entry carries no DNA sequence. The CDR1 and CDR2 encoded by the germline V gene (reference sequence) are LNHDA and SQIVND. Before TCRbeta sequencing, fluorescence-activated cell sorting was used to enrich five KLR/GPR56-defined CD4+ populations. To test a linear memory differentiation pathway, the researchers sequenced TCRbeta repertoires from five CD4+ T-cell subsets that were defined by expression of KLRB1, KLRG1, GPR56 and KLRF1. TCR-sequenced cells came from peripheral blood of healthy control individuals, reported as five donors in the TCRbeta analysis figure. The researchers collected heparinized peripheral blood and processed every sample within one hour of retrieval. To isolate peripheral blood mononuclear cells, blood was diluted 1:2 in PBS and put through Biocoll density gradient centrifugation at room temperature. Before flow sorting, CD4+ T cells were magnetically enriched from freshly isolated PBMCs using anti-CD4 MicroBeads. A BD FACSAria II was used to sort CD4+ T cells enriched from PBMCs of healthy donors according to marker expression. Surface staining used anti-KLRB1 clone 191B8, anti-KLRF1 clone 4A4.D10 and anti-KLRG1 clone REA261 antibodies from Miltenyi Biotec.

Sequencing instrument: Illumina HiSeq 2500. The recombined TCRbeta locus was amplified by a previously published PCR protocol to build sequencing libraries. The study's processing was this. Reads whose average quality score was below 30 were removed, and the reads that remained were processed with IMSEQ. Each clonotype was defined by the combination of Vbeta gene, Jbeta gene and CDR3 amino acid sequence. Repertoire overlap between populations was quantified with the Morisita-Horn index computed on the top 100 expanded clones. Renyi diversity profiles, calculated on the top 100 expanded clones, were used to assess clonal diversity. Following reprocessing of the reads by TCRdb, the data hold one row per CDR3 protein sequence and no DNA is available. The V and J calls here are based on TCRdb, not the publication. This sample's listing comprises approximately 3,200 distinct CDR3 sequences. The ten largest account for around 5.2% of the sample.

Input material: memory CD4+ T cells from blood. The TCR sequence derives from a human donor in good health. The chain is encoded by TRBV19 joined to TRBJ1-2. The CDR3 region: CASSISNINYGYTF.